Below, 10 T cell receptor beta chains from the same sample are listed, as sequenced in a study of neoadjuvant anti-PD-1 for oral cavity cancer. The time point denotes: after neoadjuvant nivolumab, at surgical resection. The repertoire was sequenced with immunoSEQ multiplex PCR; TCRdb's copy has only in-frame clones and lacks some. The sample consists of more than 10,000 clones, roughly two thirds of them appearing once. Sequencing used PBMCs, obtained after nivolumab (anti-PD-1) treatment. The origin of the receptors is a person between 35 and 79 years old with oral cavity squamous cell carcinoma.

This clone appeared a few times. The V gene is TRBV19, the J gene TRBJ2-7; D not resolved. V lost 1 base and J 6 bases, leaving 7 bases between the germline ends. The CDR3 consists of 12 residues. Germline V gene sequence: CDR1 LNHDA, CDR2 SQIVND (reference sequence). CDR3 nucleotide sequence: TGTGCCAGTAGTATAGGTTCCAGCGAGCAGTACTTC. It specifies CASSIGSSEQYF. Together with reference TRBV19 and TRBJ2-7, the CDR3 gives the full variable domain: DGGITQSPKYLFRKEGQNVTLSCEQNLNHDAMYWYRQDPGQGLRLIYYSQIVNDFQKGDIAEGYSVSREKKESFPLTVTSAQKNPTAFYLCASSIGSSEQYFGPGTRLTVT.

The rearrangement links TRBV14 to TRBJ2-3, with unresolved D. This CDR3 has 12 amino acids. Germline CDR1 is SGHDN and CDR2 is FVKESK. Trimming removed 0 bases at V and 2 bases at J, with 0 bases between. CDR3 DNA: TGTGCCAGCAGCCAAGACACAGATACGCAGTATTTT. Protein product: CASSQDTDTQYF.

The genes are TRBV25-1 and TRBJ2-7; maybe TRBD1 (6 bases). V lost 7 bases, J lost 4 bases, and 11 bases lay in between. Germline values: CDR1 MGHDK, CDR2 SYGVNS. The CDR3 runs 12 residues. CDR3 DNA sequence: TGTGCCAGCACTGGACAGACTTACGAGCAGTACTTC. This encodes CASTGQTYEQYF.

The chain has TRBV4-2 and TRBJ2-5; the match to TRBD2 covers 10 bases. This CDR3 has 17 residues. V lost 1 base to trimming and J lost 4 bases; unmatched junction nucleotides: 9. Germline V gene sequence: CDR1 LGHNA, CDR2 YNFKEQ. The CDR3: CASSQVGLAGVRETQYF. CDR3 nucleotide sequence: TGTGCCAGCAGCCAAGTTGGTCTAGCGGGAGTTCGAGAGACCCAGTACTTC.

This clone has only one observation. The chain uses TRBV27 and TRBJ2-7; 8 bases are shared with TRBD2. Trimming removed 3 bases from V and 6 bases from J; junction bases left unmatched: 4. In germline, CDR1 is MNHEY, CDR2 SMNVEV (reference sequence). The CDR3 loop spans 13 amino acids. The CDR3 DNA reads TGTGCCAGCAGTTTTCCGGGAGGGTTCGAGCAGTACTTC. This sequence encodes CASSFPGGFEQYF.

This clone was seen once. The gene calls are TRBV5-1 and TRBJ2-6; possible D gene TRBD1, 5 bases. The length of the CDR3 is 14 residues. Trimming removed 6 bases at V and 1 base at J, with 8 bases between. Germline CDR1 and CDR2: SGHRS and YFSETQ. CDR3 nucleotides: TGCGCCAGCAAAACAGGTTCTGGGGCCAACGTCCTGACTTTC. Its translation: CASKTGSGANVLTF.

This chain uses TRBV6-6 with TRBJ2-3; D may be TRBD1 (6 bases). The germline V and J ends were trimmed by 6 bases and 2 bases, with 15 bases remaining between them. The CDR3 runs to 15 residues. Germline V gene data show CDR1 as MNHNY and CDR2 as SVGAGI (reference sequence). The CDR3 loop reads CASSLQGQVTDTQYF. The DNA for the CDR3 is TGTGCCAGCAGCTTACAGGGACAAGTCACAGATACGCAGTATTTT.

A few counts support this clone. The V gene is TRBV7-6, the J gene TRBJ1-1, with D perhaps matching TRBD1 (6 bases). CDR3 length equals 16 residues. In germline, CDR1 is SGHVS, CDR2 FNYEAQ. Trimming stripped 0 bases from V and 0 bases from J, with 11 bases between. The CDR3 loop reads CASSLAGAGVNTEAFF. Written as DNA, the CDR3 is TGTGCCAGCAGCTTAGCGGGGGCAGGGGTGAACACTGAAGCTTTCTTT.

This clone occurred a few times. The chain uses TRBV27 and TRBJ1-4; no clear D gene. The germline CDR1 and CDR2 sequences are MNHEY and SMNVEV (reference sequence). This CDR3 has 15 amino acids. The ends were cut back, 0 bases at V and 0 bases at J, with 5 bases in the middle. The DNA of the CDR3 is TGTGCCAGCAGTTTATCATGGGCAACTAATGAAAAACTGTTTTTT. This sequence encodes CASSLSWATNEKLFF.

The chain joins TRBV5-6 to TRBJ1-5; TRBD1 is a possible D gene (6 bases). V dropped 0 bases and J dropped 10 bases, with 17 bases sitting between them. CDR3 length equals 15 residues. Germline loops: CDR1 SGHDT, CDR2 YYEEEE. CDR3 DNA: TGTGCCAGCAGCTTGGGGCCGGGGGGGGCCCGACCCCAGCATTTT. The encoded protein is CASSLGPGGARPQHF.